This entry lists 29 T cell receptor beta chains sequenced from one sample in a study of cytomegalovirus exposure and HLA in healthy donors. TCRdb's table, derived via immunoSEQ multiplex PCR, lists solely in-frame clones and lacks some. Of 120,000 to 150,000 clones in the sample, roughly 89% were seen once. Sequencing input: PBMCs. Receptor source: a man between 18 and 29 years old in good health and CMV-seropositive.

J is TRBJ2-7 and V is TRBV5-4; no clear D. The V gene's germline CDR1 is SGHNT and CDR2 YYREEE (reference sequence). V dropped 5 bases and J dropped 6 bases, with 21 bases sitting between them. This CDR3 is 15 amino acids long. The CDR3 DNA follows: TGTGCCAGCAGTGCTCAAGGTCCCCTAGACCGCGAGCAGTACTTC. This codes for CASSAQGPLDREQYF.

The V gene is TRBV7-8, the J gene TRBJ1-1, with no clear D. The CDR3 consists of 13 residues. V was pared by 4 bases and J by 1 base, with 7 bases between. CDR1 and CDR2 from the germline V gene are SGHVS and FQNEAQ. In DNA, the CDR3 is TGTGCCAGCAGCTCCGGAGAGAACACTGAAGCTTTCTTT. The encoded protein is CASSSGENTEAFF.

The chain couples TRBV6-5 to TRBJ1-5, with D perhaps matching TRBD1 (5 bases). Germline CDR1 MNHEY, CDR2 SVGAGI. The length of the CDR3 is 13 residues. V was pared by 6 bases and J by 4 bases, with 10 bases between. CDR3: CASSSDINQPQHF. The CDR3 bases are TGTGCCAGCAGCTCGGACATAAATCAGCCCCAGCATTTT.

This clone was seen only once. The chain recombines TRBV6-5 with TRBJ2-7; the match to TRBD2 covers 10 bases. V lost 2 bases to trimming and J lost 5 bases; unmatched junction nucleotides: 6. Per the germline V gene, CDR1 is MNHEY and CDR2 is SVGAGI. The CDR3 is made up of 15 amino acids. The chain's CDR3 is CASSYRLAGVHEQYF. In DNA form, the CDR3 reads TGTGCCAGCAGTTACCGCCTAGCGGGAGTTCACGAGCAGTACTTC.

The rearrangement joins TRBV19 to TRBJ1-1, with TRBD1 identical over 8 bases. The junction had 6 bases not matched to a gene; V was cut back by 4 bases and J by 2 bases. The CDR3 has 15 amino acids. Germline loops: CDR1 LNHDA, CDR2 SQIVND (reference sequence). The CDR3 DNA reads TGTGCCAGTAGTAGGGCCAGGGGGCATAACACTGAAGCTTTCTTT. It encodes CASSRARGHNTEAFF.

This chain joins TRBV7-8 and TRBJ2-7; no clear D. Germline V gives CDR1 SGHVS, CDR2 FQNEAQ. Trimming shortened V by 5 bases and J by 0 bases, and 5 bases separated the two germline ends. The CDR3 extends over 12 amino acids. CDR3 residues: CASSASSYEQYF. The DNA for the CDR3 is TGTGCCAGCAGCGCGAGCTCCTACGAGCAGTACTTC.

The rearrangement joins TRBV6-5 to TRBJ2-5; D is perhaps TRBD2 (5 bases). The length of the CDR3 is 15 residues. The germline gives CDR1 MNHEY, CDR2 SVGAGI. Trimming left V 3 bases short and J 1 base short, with 12 bases between. CDR3: CASSYSRLAQETQYF. CDR3 nucleotide sequence: TGTGCCAGCAGTTATAGTCGGCTAGCCCAAGAGACCCAGTACTTC.

The DNA for the CDR3 is TGTGCCAGCAGTTTAAGGACAGTGCTTCGAACCGGGGAGCTGTTTTTT. Its translation is CASSLRTVLRTGELFF. This chain connects TRBV27 to TRBJ2-2; D possibly corresponds to TRBD1 (6 bases). Germline V gene sequence: CDR1 MNHEY, CDR2 SMNVEV (reference sequence). CDR3 length: 16 amino acids. V was shortened by 2 bases and J by 5 bases, with 15 bases between the two germline ends.

The rearrangement links TRBV9 to TRBJ1-1, with unresolved D. Germline V gene lookup returns CDR1 SGDLS and CDR2 YYNGEE. Trimming took 4 bases from V and 6 from J, leaving 13 bases between them. The CDR3 has 13 amino acids. CDR3 bases: TGTGCCAGCAGCCCGAGGGATGGTGCTGAAGCTTTCTTT. It yields the protein CASSPRDGAEAFF. The variable domain in full, completed from reference TRBV9 and TRBJ1-1, reads DSGVTQTPKHLITATGQRVTLRCSPRSGDLSVYWYQQSLDQGLQFLIQYYNGEERAKGNILERFSAQQFPDLHSELNLSSLELGDSALYFCASSPRDGAEAFFGQGTRLTVV.

The rearrangement links TRBV28 to TRBJ2-7; TRBD1 aligns across 7 bases. Trimming cost V 5 bases and J 1 base; bases outside gene matches: 5. The germline CDR1 and CDR2 sequences are MDHEN and SYDVKM. CDR3 length equals 14 residues. CDR3 sequence: CASSLQDRSYEQYF. In nucleotides, the CDR3 is TGTGCCAGCAGTCTCCAGGACAGGTCCTACGAGCAGTACTTC.

This chain uses TRBV11-2 with TRBJ2-7; possible D gene TRBD1, 5 bases. Deletions cut 6 bases from V and 7 bases from J, with 10 bases between. Germline CDR1 is SGHAT and CDR2 is FQNNGV. The CDR3 totals 11 residues. The CDR3 sequence: CASSYAGEQYF. CDR3 sequence (DNA): TGTGCCAGCAGTTACGCAGGGGAGCAGTACTTC. The entire variable domain, with the rest obtained from reference TRBV11-2 and TRBJ2-7, is as follows: EAGVAQSPRYKIIEKRQSVAFWCNPISGHATLYWYQQILGQGPKLLIQFQNNGVVDDSQLPKDRFSAERLKGVDSTLKIQPAKLEDSAVYLCASSYAGEQYFGPGTRLTVT.

This sequence joins TRBV7-9 and TRBJ2-7, with 7 nucleotides matching TRBD2. This CDR3 region has 18 residues. Germline V CDR1 and CDR2: SEHNR, FQNEAQ (reference sequence). V gave up 6 bases and J gave up 3 bases; unmatched junction bases: 20. The CDR3 loop reads CASSALAGHNAGGYEQYF. CDR3 DNA sequence: TGTGCCAGCAGTGCCTTAGCGGGTCACAACGCCGGGGGCTACGAGCAGTACTTC.

The rearrangement links TRBV5-1 to TRBJ1-5, with D possibly TRBD1 on 5 matching bases. Germline CDR1 reads SGHRS; CDR2 reads YFSETQ. The CDR3 sequence is 14 residues long. The ends were cut back, 1 base at V and 4 bases at J, with 9 bases in the middle. DNA for the CDR3: TGCGCCAGCAGCTTGTCCGGGGGGAATCAGCCCCAGCATTTT. Translation: CASSLSGGNQPQHF.

The rearrangement joins TRBV4-1 to TRBJ2-3; TRBD1 matches 11 bases. CDR1 is MGHRA and CDR2 is YSYEKL in the germline V gene. After removal of 4 bases from V and 3 bases from J, the junction contained 3 bases not matched to a gene. The CDR3 covers 15 residues. The CDR3 here is CASSLDRGQTDTQYF. The CDR3 DNA sequence: TGCGCCAGCAGCCTGGACAGGGGGCAAACAGATACGCAGTATTTT.

This clone was seen just once. The chain has TRBV4-1 and TRBJ1-2; D is possibly TRBD1 (5 bases). The CDR3 contains 17 residues. CDR1 MGHRA and CDR2 YSYEKL come from the germline V gene. The V and J ends lost 3 bases and 0 bases respectively, with 17 bases between them. The CDR3 reads CASSHRDTANSNYGYTF. CDR3 nucleotides: TGCGCCAGCAGCCACAGGGATACAGCGAATTCTAACTATGGCTACACCTTC.

The genes are TRBV19 and TRBJ1-5, with D hard to call. The germline V gene has CDR1 LNHDA and CDR2 SQIVND (reference sequence). Deletions cut 9 bases from V and 7 bases from J, with 16 bases between. The CDR3 is 13 residues long. The CDR3 reads CASGERVRQPQHF. The DNA of the CDR3 is TGTGCCAGCGGGGAGAGGGTGAGGCAGCCCCAGCATTTT.

The chain employs TRBV2 and TRBJ2-2, with 8 bases identical to TRBD2. The junction had 5 bases not matched to a gene; V was cut back by 5 bases and J by 3 bases. The CDR3 sequence is 15 residues long. Looked up from germline, CDR1 is SNHLY and CDR2 is FYNNEI. The CDR3 here is CASSLTSVDTGELFF. As DNA, the CDR3 is TGTGCCAGCAGTTTGACTAGCGTTGACACCGGGGAGCTGTTTTTT. The complete variable domain, with remaining parts taken from reference TRBV2 and TRBJ2-2, reads EPEVTQTPSHQVTQMGQEVILRCVPISNHLYFYWYRQILGQKVEFLVSFYNNEISEKSEIFDDQFSVERPDGSNFTLKIRSTKLEDSAMYFCASSLTSVDTGELFFGEGSRLTVL.

The V and J genes are TRBV4-1 and TRBJ1-5, with D uncertain. The CDR3 is 15 amino acids. Germline V gene lookup returns CDR1 MGHRA and CDR2 YSYEKL. V lost 1 base, J lost 3 bases, and 10 bases lay in between. CDR3 DNA: TGCGCCAGCAGCCAAGGATCAGGCATCAATCAGCCCCAGCATTTT. This gives the protein CASSQGSGINQPQHF.

The chain couples TRBV2 to TRBJ2-5; D perhaps matches TRBD1 (6 bases). This CDR3 spans 13 amino acids. The V gene lost 6 bases and the J gene lost 7 bases, with 15 bases spanning the gap. Germline V CDR1 and CDR2: SNHLY, FYNNEI. The CDR3 region is CASRDQGYATQYF. The CDR3 nucleotides are TGTGCCAGCAGGGATCAGGGGTACGCGACCCAGTACTTC.

Remarks on this clone: A read error may account for a junction end that differs from germline. V usage is TRBV6-5 and J usage is TRBJ1-2; D gene uncertain. The CDR3 runs to 14 residues. The germline CDR1 and CDR2 sequences are MNHEY and SVGAGI. This chain's CDR3 is CASARVEVNDGYTF. In DNA form, the CDR3 reads TGTGCCAGCGCGAGGGTCGAGGTTAACGATGGCTACACCTTC.

This sequence joins TRBV7-8 and TRBJ1-4; D is possibly TRBD1 (5 bases). V lost 5 bases, J lost 6 bases, and 16 bases lay in between. CDR1 SGHVS and CDR2 FQNEAQ come from the germline V gene. The CDR3 sequence is 15 residues long. CDR3 coding DNA: TGTGCCAGCAGCCCGGGGGTAGGAGCTTATGAAAAACTGTTTTTT. Its protein is CASSPGVGAYEKLFF.

The chain employs TRBV11-1 and TRBJ1-2, with D perhaps TRBD1 (5 bases). Germline lookup yields CDR1 SGHAT and CDR2 FQDESV (reference sequence). The germline V and J ends were trimmed by 6 bases and 4 bases, with 12 bases remaining between them. The CDR3 is 13 residues long. The CDR3 reads CASSRGKGYGYTF. The DNA for the CDR3 is TGTGCCAGCAGTCGGGGGAAAGGCTATGGCTACACCTTC.

This chain links TRBV19 with TRBJ1-2, with 7 bases identical to TRBD1. Germline V gene sequence: CDR1 LNHDA, CDR2 SQIVND (reference sequence). The CDR3 extends over 15 amino acids. After removal of 1 base from V and 8 bases from J, the junction contained 10 bases not matched to a gene. CDR3 residues: CASSIVQGQRSGYTF. The CDR3 DNA is TGTGCCAGTAGTATAGTACAGGGGCAAAGATCGGGCTACACCTTC.

The chain combines TRBV11-3 with TRBJ1-1, with D perhaps matching TRBD1 (5 bases). Germline V gives CDR1 SGHNT, CDR2 YENEEA. The CDR3 loop spans 14 amino acids. The germline V and J ends were trimmed by 0 bases and 4 bases, with 9 bases remaining between them. CDR3 in amino acids: CASSLEGGSTEAFF. As DNA, the CDR3 is TGTGCCAGCAGCTTAGAGGGGGGGAGCACTGAAGCTTTCTTT.

The chain joins TRBV15 to TRBJ1-1; D is undetermined. V gave up 4 bases and J gave up 8 bases, with 11 bases separating them. Germline CDR1 is LNHNV and CDR2 is YYDKDF (reference sequence). The CDR3 loop spans 12 amino acids. The CDR3 spells CATSKRAGEAFF. The CDR3 DNA sequence: TGTGCCACCAGCAAGAGGGCGGGGGAAGCTTTCTTT.

This chain joins TRBV5-1 and TRBJ1-2; 7 nucleotides align to TRBD1. With V trimmed by 4 bases and J by 8 bases, 14 bases remained unmatched. This CDR3 spans 15 amino acids. CDR1 is SGHRS and CDR2 is YFSETQ in the germline V gene. The CDR3 loop reads CASSLNLGTDRGYTF. CDR3 sequence (DNA): TGCGCCAGCAGCCTCAATCTCGGGACAGACCGGGGCTACACCTTC.

This clone was recorded only once. This chain links TRBV18 with TRBJ2-2; 11 bases are a match to TRBD2. Per the germline V gene, CDR1 is KGHSH and CDR2 is LQKENI. J was trimmed by 7 bases and V by 3 bases; bases with no gene match: 4. The CDR3 has 15 residues. CDR3 DNA: TGTGCCAGCTCACCGGGACTAGCGGTAATCGGGGAGCTGTTTTTT. Its translation: CASSPGLAVIGELFF.

This chain joins TRBV9 and TRBJ2-1; possible D gene TRBD2, 6 bases. CDR1 and CDR2 (germline): SGDLS, YYNGEE. The V end was cut by 4 bases, the J end by 7 bases, with 21 bases between. This CDR3 is built from 16 residues. The CDR3 loop is CASSLRRPPGGNEQFF. DNA for the CDR3: TGTGCCAGCAGCCTCCGGAGGCCCCCCGGGGGAAATGAGCAGTTCTTC.

This clone has just one count. V is TRBV11-2 and J is TRBJ2-7; tentatively, D is TRBD1 (6 bases). There are 15 residues in the CDR3. Trimming removed 1 base from V and 4 bases from J, with 14 bases in between. Germline loops: CDR1 SGHAT, CDR2 FQNNGV. The CDR3 sequence: CASSLVSTGPYEQYF. In nucleotides, the CDR3 is TGTGCCAGCAGCTTAGTGTCGACAGGACCGTACGAGCAGTACTTC.